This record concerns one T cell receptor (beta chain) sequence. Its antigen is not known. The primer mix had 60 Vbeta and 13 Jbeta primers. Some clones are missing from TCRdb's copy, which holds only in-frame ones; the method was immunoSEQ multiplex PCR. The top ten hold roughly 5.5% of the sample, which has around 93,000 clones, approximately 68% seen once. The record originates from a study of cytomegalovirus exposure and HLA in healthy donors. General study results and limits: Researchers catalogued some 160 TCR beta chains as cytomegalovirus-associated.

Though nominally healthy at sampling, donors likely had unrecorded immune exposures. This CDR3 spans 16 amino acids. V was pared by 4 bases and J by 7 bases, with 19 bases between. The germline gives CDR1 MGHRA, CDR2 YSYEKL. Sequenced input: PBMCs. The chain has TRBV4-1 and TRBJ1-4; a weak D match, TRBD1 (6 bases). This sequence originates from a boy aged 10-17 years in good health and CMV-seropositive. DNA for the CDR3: TGCGCCAGCAGCCTCACAGGGTTTACCGTGTCTGAAAAACTGTTTTTT. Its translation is CASSLTGFTVSEKLFF.